The rows below give T cell receptor beta chains drawn from one sample of a study of control samples from healthy donors and cancer patients. Method: immunoSEQ multiplex PCR; TCRdb's copy keeps in-frame clones and lacks some. The repertoire consists of roughly 86,000 clones, with just over 90% occurring once and the leading ten covering 1.5%. Material: blood. These receptors originate from a woman aged 30 to 39 in good health. Both conserved end residues are part of each CDR3. A D gene is named only where the DNA matches it firmly. Where a row states a size, it is once, few, many or the class of an expanded clone; other rows omit it.

abundance,v_gene,j_gene,d_gene,CDR3nt,CDR3aa
-,TRBV4-1,TRBJ1-4,-,TGCGCCAGCAGCCAAGGCCACAGGGAGGTTGAAAAACTGTTTTTT,CASSQGHREVEKLFF
-,TRBV7-9,TRBJ2-1,-,TGTGCCAGCAGAGGGGACTCAAGCGAGTACCCCTACAATGAGCAGTTCTTC,CASRGDSSEYPYNEQFF
-,TRBV12-2,TRBJ1-1,-,TGTGCAAGTCGCTTAGGGGGACAAATGAACACTGAAGCTTTCTTT,CASRLGGQMNTEAFF
-,TRBV5-6,TRBJ1-6,TRBD1,TGTGCCAGCAGCTTGGGACAGGGTAGTTGGGGCTATTCACCCCTCCACTTT,CASSLGQGSWGYSPLHF
-,TRBV7-2,TRBJ2-2,TRBD2,TGTGCCAGCAGCTCGCCGGGACTAGCGGGGGGAAGAGGAACCGGGGAGCTGTTTTTT,CASSSPGLAGGRGTGELFF
-,TRBV28,TRBJ1-2,TRBD1,TGTGCCAGCAGTTTAGGAGGGACAGTCTATGGCTACACCTTC,CASSLGGTVYGYTF
-,TRBV5-1,TRBJ2-5,-,TGCGCCAGCAGCTTGGCCAGGACAGTCCAAGAGACCCAGTACTTC,CASSLARTVQETQYF
-,TRBV5-1,TRBJ2-1,TRBD2,TGCGCCAGCAGTCCTAGCGGGGGGGCCGGGAATGAGCAGTTCTTC,CASSPSGGAGNEQFF
few,TRBV5-8,TRBJ2-7,-,TGTGCCAGCAGCTTGGCTGAAAACTACGAGCAGTACTTC,CASSLAENYEQYF
-,TRBV14,TRBJ2-1,TRBD1,TGTGCCAGCAGCCAAAAATACGGGACAGGGGGCAATGAGCAGTTCTTC,CASSQKYGTGGNEQFF
-,TRBV19,TRBJ1-1,TRBD1,TGTGCCAGTAGTATGGGGATACAGGGGAAAGGGGCTGAAGCTTTCTTT,CASSMGIQGKGAEAFF
-,TRBV24-1,TRBJ2-7,-,TGTGCCACCAGGAGGGGGAGTTTCTACGAGCAGTACTTC,CATRRGSFYEQYF
-,TRBV14,TRBJ1-2,-,TGTGCCAGCAGCCAAGGGGTCAGGGACTTTCTCTATGGCTACACCTTC,CASSQGVRDFLYGYTF
-,TRBV5-6,TRBJ2-3,TRBD1,TGTGCCAGCAGGGGACAGGGTTGGGGGGATACGCAGTATTTT,CASRGQGWGDTQYF
-,TRBV6-5,TRBJ1-1,-,TGTGCCAGCAGGACGAACACTGAAGCTTTCTTT,CASRTNTEAFF
-,TRBV6-1,TRBJ2-3,-,TGTGCCAGCAGTGAAAGGGCGGGACTTAATATTCCTCCTAGCACAGATACGCAGTATTTT,CASSERAGLNIPPSTDTQYF
-,TRBV5-1,TRBJ1-4,-,TGCGCCAGCAGCTTGACGGGGGGAAATAATGAAAAACTGTTTTTT,CASSLTGGNNEKLFF
-,TRBV5-1,TRBJ1-6,-,TGCGCCAGCAGCTCAACGGACACGAGCTCCTATAATTCACCCCTCCACTTT,CASSSTDTSSYNSPLHF